Each of the 7 T cell receptor beta chains below was sequenced from the same sample in a study of cytomegalovirus exposure and HLA in healthy donors. The PCR made use of 60 Vbeta and 13 Jbeta primers. Method: immunoSEQ multiplex PCR; TCRdb's copy keeps in-frame clones and lacks some. Recorded here are 100,000 to 150,000 clones; the top ten clones represent around 1.6%. Sequenced: PBMCs. The receptors here all came from a woman aged 35 to 49 in good health and CMV-seropositive.

V is TRBV15 and J is TRBJ2-7, with a tentative D call TRBD1 (7 bases). Germline CDR1 and CDR2: LNHNV and YYDKDF (reference sequence). The CDR3 is 17 residues long. V was clipped by 0 bases and J by 4 bases, with 19 bases between them. CDR3 in DNA: TGTGCCACCAGCAGAGATACTTCGCGGGACAGCGGTTACGAGCAGTACTTC. Its translation: CATSRDTSRDSGYEQYF.

The rearrangement uses TRBV11-2 and TRBJ1-1; 7 nucleotides agree with TRBD1. Trimming at V came to 2 bases and at J to 3 bases, leaving 9 bases not matched to a gene. This CDR3 region has 16 residues. Germline loops: CDR1 SGHAT, CDR2 FQNNGV. CDR3 sequence: CASSLSTGRGDTEAFF. The DNA for the CDR3 is TGTGCCAGCAGCTTAAGTACGGGCAGGGGGGACACTGAAGCTTTCTTT.

Points on this clone: Other nucleotide sequences in the sample specify the same CDR3. This chain uses TRBV19 with TRBJ2-7; tentatively, D is TRBD1 (5 bases). Germline assignment: CDR1 LNHDA and CDR2 SQIVND (reference sequence). The CDR3 extends over 13 amino acids. The V end was cut by 2 bases, the J end by 1 base, with 6 bases between. The chain's CDR3 is CASSIQGSYEQYF. In DNA, the CDR3 is TGTGCCAGTAGTATACAGGGTTCCTACGAGCAGTACTTC.

The chain has TRBV11-3 and TRBJ1-1; a possible D gene is TRBD1 (6 bases). This CDR3 has 15 residues. Germline V gives CDR1 SGHNT, CDR2 YENEEA. V lost 4 bases to trimming and J lost 1 base, with 13 bases between them. CDR3 nucleotide sequence: TGTGCCAGCAGCTCCGGCAGGGGATCGAACACTGAAGCTTTCTTT. Its translation is CASSSGRGSNTEAFF.

The chain has TRBV4-1 and TRBJ2-1; 9 bases agree with TRBD2. This CDR3 has 15 residues. Germline values: CDR1 MGHRA, CDR2 YSYEKL. V lost 2 bases and J lost 9; bases outside the gene matches: 8. CDR3 loop: CASSQSSGSIFEQFF. CDR3 DNA: TGCGCCAGCAGCCAAAGTAGCGGGAGTATTTTTGAGCAGTTCTTC.

The rearrangement links TRBV21-1 to TRBJ2-7; the table's D call, TRBD2, was not checked against the DNA. TRBV21-1 is a recognized pseudogene. The CDR3 contains 16 residues. For the CDR3, the DNA is TGTGCCAGCAGCCACCCGAACGGTTCGAGCTCCTACGAGCAGTACTTC. Protein product: CASSHPNGSSSYEQYF.

Remarks on this clone: The identical CDR3 is also encoded by other nucleotide sequences in the sample. This chain uses TRBV27 with TRBJ1-3; D is possibly TRBD1 (6 bases). The CDR3 is made up of 14 amino acids. The germline gives CDR1 MNHEY, CDR2 SMNVEV (reference sequence). V lost 6 bases and J 4 bases, leaving 13 bases between the germline ends. The CDR3 spells CASRKTGSGNTIYF. For the CDR3, the DNA is TGTGCCAGCAGGAAGACAGGATCCGGAAACACCATATATTTT.